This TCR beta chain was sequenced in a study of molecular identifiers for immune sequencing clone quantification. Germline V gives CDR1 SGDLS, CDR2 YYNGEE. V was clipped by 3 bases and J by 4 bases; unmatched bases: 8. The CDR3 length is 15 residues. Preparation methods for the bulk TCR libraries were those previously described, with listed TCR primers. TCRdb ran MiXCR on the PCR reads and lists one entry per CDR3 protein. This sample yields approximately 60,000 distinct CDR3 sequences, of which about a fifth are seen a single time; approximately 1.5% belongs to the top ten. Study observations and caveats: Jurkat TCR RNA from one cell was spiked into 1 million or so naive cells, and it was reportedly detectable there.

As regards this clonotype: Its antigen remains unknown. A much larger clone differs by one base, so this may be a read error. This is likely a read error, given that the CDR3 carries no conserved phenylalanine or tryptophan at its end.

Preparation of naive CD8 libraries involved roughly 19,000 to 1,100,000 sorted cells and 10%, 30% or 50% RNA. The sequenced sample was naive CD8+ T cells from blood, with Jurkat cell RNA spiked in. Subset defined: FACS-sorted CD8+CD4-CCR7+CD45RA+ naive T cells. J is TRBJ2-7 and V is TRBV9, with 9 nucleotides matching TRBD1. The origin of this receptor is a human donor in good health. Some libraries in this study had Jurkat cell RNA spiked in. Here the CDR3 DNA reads TGTGCCAGCAGCGCCGGGACAGGGCGGGAATACGAGCAGTACCTC. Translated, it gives CASSAGTGREYEQYL.